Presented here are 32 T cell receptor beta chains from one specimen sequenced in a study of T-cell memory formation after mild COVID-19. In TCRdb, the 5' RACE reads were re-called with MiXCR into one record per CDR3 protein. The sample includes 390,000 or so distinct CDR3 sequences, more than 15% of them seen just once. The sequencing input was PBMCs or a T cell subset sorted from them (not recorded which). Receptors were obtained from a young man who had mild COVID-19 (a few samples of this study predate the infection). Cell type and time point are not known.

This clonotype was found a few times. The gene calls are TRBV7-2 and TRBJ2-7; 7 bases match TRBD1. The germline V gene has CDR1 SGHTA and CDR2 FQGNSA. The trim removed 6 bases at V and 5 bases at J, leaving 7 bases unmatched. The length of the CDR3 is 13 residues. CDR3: CASSIQGFHEQYF. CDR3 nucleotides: TGTGCCAGCAGTATACAGGGGTTCCACGAGCAGTACTTC.

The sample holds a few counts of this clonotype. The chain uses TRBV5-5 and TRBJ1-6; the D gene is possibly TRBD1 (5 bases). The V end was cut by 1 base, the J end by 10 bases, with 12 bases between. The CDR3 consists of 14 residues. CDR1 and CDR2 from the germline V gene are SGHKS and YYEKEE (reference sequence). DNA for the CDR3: TGTGCCAGCAGCTTGTATGAGGGGTCCTCACCCCTCCACTTT. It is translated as CASSLYEGSSPLHF.

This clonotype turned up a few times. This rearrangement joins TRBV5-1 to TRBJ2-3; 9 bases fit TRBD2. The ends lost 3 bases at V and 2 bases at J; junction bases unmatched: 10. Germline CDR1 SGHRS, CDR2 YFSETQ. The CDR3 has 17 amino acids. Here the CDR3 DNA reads TGCGCCAGCAGCTCCCTCTCCCTAGCGGGGTACACAGATACGCAGTATTTT. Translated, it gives CASSSLSLAGYTDTQYF. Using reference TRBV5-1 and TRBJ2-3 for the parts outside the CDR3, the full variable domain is KAGVTQTPRYLIKTRGQQVTLSCSPISGHRSVSWYQQTPGQGLQFLFEYFSETQRNKGNFPGRFSGRQFSNSRSEMNVSTLELGDSALYLCASSSLSLAGYTDTQYFGPGTRLTVL.

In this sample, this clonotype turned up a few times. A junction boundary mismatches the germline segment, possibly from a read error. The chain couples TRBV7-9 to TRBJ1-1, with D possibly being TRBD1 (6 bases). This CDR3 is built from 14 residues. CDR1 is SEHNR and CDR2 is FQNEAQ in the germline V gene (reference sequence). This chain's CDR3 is CASRLGTLSTEAFF. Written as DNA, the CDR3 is TGTGCCAGCAGATTAGGGACACTGAGCACTGAAGCTTTCTTT.

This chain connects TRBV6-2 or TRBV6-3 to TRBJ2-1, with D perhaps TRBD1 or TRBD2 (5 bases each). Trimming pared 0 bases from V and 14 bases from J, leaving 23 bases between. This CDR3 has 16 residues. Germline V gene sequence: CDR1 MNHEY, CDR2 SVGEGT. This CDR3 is CASSYSTTSRLGPEFF. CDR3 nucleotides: TGTGCCAGCAGTTACTCGACAACTTCCCGGCTGGGACCGGAGTTCTTC.

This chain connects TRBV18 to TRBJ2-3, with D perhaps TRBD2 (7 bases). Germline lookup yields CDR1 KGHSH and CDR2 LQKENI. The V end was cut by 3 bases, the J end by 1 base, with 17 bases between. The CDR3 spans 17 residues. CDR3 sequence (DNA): TGTGCCAGCTCACCCCCCAACCAGGGGAGGGGCACAGATACGCAGTATTTT. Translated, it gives CASSPPNQGRGTDTQYF.

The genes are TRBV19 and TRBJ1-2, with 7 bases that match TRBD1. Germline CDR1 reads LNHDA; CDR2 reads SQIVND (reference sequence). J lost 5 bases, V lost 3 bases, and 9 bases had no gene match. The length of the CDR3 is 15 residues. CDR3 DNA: TGTGCCAGTAGTATGCCAGGGGGAGACCCGTATGGCTACACCTTC. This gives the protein CASSMPGGDPYGYTF.

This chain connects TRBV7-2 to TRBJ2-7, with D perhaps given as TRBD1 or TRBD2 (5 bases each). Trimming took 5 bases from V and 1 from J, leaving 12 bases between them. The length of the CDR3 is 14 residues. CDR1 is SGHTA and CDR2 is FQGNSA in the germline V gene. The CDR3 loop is CASSGGPMSYEQYF. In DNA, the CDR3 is TGTGCCAGCAGCGGGGGACCCATGTCCTACGAGCAGTACTTC.

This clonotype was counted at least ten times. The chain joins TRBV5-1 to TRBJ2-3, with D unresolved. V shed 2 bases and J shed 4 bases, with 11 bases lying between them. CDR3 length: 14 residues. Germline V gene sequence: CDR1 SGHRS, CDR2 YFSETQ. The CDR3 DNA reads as TGCGCCAGCAGCTTCGTTGGTAGTCCAGATACGCAGTATTTT. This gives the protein CASSFVGSPDTQYF.

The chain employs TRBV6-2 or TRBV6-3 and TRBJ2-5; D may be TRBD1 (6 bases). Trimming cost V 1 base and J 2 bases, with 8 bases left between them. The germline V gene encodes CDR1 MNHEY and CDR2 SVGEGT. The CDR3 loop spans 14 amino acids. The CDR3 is CASSYWTEQETQYF. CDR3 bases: TGTGCCAGCAGTTACTGGACAGAGCAAGAGACCCAGTACTTC.

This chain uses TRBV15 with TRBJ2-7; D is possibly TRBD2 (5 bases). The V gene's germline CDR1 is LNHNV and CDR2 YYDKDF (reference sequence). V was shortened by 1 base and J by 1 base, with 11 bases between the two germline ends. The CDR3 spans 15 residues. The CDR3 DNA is TGTGCCACCAGCAGAGCCGGCGGGCGGTCCTACGAGCAGTACTTC. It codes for CATSRAGGRSYEQYF.

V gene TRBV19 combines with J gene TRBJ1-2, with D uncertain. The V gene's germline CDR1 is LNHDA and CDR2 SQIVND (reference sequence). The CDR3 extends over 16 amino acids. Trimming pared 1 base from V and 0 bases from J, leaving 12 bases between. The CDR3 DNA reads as TGTGCCAGTAGTATAGCGCGGGGTACCGCTAACTATGGCTACACCTTC. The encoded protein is CASSIARGTANYGYTF.

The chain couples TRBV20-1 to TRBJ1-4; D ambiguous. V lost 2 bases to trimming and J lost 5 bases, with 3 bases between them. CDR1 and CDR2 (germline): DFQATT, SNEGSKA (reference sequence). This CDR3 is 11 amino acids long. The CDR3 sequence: CSARKNEKLFF. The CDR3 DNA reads TGCAGTGCTAGAAAAAATGAAAAACTGTTTTTT.

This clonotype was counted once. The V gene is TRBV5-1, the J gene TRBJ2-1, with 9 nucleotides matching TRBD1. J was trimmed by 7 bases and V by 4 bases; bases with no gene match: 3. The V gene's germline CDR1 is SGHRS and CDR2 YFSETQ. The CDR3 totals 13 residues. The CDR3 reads CASSVDRGNEQFF. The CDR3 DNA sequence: TGCGCCAGCAGCGTGGACAGGGGAAATGAGCAGTTCTTC.

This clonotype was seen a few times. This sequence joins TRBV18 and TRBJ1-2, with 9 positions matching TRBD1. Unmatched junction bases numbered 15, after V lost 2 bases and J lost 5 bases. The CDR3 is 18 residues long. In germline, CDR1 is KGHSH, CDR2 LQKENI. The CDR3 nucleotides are TGTGCCAGCTCACCAGGCCACGGGACCGGGACAGGGATATATGGCTACACCTTC. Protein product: CASSPGHGTGTGIYGYTF. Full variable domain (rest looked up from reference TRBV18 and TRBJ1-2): NAGVMQNPRHLVRRRGQEARLRCSPMKGHSHVYWYRQLPEEGLKFMVYLQKENIIDESGMPKERFSAEFPKEGPSILRIQQVVRGDSAAYFCASSPGHGTGTGIYGYTFGSGTRLTVV.

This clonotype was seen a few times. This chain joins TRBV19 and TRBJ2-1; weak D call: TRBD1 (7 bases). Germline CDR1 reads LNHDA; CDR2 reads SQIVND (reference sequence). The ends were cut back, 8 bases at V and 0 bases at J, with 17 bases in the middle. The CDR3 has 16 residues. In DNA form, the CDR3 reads TGTGCCAGTGCGCCGGGGGACAGCTCCTCCTACAATGAGCAGTTCTTC. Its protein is CASAPGDSSSYNEQFF.

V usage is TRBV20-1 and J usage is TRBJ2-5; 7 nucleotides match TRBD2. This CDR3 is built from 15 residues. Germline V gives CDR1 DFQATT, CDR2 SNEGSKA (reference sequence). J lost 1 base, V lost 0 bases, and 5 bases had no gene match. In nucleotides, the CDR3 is TGCAGTGCTAGAGATCGCGGGGGTACCCAAGAGACCCAGTACTTC. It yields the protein CSARDRGGTQETQYF.

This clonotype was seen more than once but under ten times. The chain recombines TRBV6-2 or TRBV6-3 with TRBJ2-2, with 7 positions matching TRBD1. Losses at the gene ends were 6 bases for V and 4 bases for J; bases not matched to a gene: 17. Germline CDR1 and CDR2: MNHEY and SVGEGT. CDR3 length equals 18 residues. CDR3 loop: CASRPTVDRVAGTGELFF. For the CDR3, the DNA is TGTGCCAGCAGACCCACCGTTGACAGGGTCGCTGGCACCGGGGAGCTGTTTTTT.

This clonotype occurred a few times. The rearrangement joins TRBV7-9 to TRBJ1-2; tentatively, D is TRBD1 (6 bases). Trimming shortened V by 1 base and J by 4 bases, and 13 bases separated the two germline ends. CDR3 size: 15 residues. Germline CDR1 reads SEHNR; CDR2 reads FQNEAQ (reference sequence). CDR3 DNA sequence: TGTGCCAGCAGCTTAGGGACAGCTAATCCCTATGGCTACACCTTC. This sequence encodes CASSLGTANPYGYTF.

CDR3 in DNA: TGCGCCAGCAGCTCGGAAGCGGCCCGGGGGCCAGATCAGCAGTTCTTC. This encodes CASSSEAARGPDQQFF. V and J are TRBV5-1 and TRBJ2-1, with D perhaps TRBD1 or TRBD2 (6 bases each). Germline V CDR1 and CDR2: SGHRS, YFSETQ. V lost 3 bases to trimming and J lost 11 bases, with 24 bases between them. This CDR3 spans 16 amino acids.

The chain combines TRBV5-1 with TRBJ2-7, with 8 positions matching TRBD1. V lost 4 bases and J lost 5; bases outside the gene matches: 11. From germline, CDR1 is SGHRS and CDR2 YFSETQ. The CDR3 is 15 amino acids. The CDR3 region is CASSPGQGVGHEQYF. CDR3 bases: TGCGCCAGCAGCCCCGGACAGGGTGTCGGCCACGAGCAGTACTTC.

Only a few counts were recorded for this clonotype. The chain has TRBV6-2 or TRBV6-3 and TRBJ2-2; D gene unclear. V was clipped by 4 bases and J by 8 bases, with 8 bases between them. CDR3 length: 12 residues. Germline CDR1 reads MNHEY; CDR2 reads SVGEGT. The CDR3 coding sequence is TGTGCCAGCAGTTTATATAGGGGGGAGCTGTTTTTT. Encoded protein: CASSLYRGELFF.

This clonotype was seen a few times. The CDR3 coding sequence is TGTGCCAGCAGCCCTTGGACAGGTGGCGATGGCTACACCTTC. Translation gives CASSPWTGGDGYTF. The J gene is TRBJ1-2, the V gene TRBV5-4, with 7 bases lining up with TRBD1. The germline V gene has CDR1 SGHNT and CDR2 YYREEE (reference sequence). J was trimmed by 6 bases and V by 4 bases; bases with no gene match: 9. The CDR3 totals 14 residues.

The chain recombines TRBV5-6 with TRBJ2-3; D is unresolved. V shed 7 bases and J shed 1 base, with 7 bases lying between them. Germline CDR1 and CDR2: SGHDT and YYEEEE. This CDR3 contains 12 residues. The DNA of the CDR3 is TGTGCCAGCGGGGTGGGCACAGATACGCAGTATTTT. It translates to CASGVGTDTQYF.

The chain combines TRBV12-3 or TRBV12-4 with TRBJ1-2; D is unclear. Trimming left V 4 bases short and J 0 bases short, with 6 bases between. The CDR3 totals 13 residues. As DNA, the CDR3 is TGTGCCAGCAGTTGGGCCTCTAACTATGGCTACACCTTC. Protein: CASSWASNYGYTF.

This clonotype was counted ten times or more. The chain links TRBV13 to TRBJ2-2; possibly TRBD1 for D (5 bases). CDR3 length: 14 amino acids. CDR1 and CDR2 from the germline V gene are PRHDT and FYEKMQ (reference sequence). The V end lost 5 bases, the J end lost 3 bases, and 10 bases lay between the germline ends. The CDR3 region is CASSPLQDTGELFF. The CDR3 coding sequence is TGTGCCAGCAGCCCCTTACAGGACACCGGGGAGCTGTTTTTT.

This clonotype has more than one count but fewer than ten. The CDR3 DNA reads as TGCGCCAGCAGCCAGACAAGGACTTGGGGGGAGCTGTTTTTT. This encodes CASSQTRTWGELFF. The chain combines TRBV4-3 with TRBJ2-2; perhaps TRBD2 as D (5 bases). Trimming took off 3 bases at V and 8 bases at J, with 13 bases between the two ends. This CDR3 has 14 residues. Germline values: CDR1 LGHNA, CDR2 YSLEER.

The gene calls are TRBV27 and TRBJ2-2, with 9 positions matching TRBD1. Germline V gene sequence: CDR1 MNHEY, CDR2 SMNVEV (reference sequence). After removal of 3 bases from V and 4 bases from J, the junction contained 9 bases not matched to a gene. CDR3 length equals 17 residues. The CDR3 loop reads CASSLGGTGLGTGELFF. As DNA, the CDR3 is TGTGCCAGCAGTTTGGGTGGGACAGGGCTGGGCACCGGGGAGCTGTTTTTT.

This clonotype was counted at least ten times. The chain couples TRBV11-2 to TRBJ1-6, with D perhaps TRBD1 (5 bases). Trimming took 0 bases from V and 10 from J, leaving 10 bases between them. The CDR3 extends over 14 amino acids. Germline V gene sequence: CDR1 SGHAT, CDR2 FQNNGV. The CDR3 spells CASSLDRVFSPLHF. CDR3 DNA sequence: TGTGCCAGCAGCTTAGACAGGGTTTTCTCACCCCTCCACTTT.

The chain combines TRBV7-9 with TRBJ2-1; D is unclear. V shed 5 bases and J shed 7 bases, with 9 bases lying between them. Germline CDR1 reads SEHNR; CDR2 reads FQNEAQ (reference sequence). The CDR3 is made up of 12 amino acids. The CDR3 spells CASSRRVNEQFF. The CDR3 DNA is TGTGCCAGCAGCCGCCGGGTGAATGAGCAGTTCTTC.

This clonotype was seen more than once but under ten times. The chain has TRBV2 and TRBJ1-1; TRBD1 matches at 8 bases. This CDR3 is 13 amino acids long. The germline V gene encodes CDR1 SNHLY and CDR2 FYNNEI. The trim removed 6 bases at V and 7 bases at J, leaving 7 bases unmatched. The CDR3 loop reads CASRGQETFEAFF. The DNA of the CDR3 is TGTGCCAGCAGGGGACAGGAAACATTTGAAGCTTTCTTT.

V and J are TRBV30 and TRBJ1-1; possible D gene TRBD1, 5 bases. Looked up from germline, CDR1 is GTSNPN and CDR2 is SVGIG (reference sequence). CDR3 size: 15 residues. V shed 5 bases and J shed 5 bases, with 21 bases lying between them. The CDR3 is CAWGRVGEGKTEAFF. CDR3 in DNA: TGTGCCTGGGGACGGGTGGGGGAAGGAAAGACTGAAGCTTTCTTT. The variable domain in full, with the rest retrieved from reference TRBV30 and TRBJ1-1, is SQTIHQWPATLVQPVGSPLSLECTVEGTSNPNLYWYRQAAGRGLQLLFYSVGIGQISSEVPQNLSASRPQDRQFILSSKKLLLSDSGFYLCAWGRVGEGKTEAFFGQGTRLTVV.